The clone carrying this T cell receptor (beta chain) was observed a single time. The CDR3 loop spans 13 amino acids. CDR1 is SGHTA and CDR2 is FQGNSA in the germline V gene. V lost 5 bases, J lost 7 bases, and 12 bases lay in between. This sample is drawn from a study of T cell changes during pregnancy in multiple sclerosis. Here immunoSEQ multiplex PCR was the method, and the copy in TCRdb shows in-frame clones only, minus some. The sample holds some 60,000 clones, 80% to 95% seen once. The V and J genes are TRBV7-2 and TRBJ1-3; D is perhaps TRBD1 (5 bases). This TCR was recovered from a female donor with multiple sclerosis, enrolled in a pregnancy study. Sample: peripheral blood, taken in the first trimester of pregnancy. Here the CDR3 DNA reads TGTGCCAGCAGCGGGAAGGAGGGGAACACCATATATTTT. Translation: CASSGKEGNTIYF. Full variable domain (remainder filled in from reference TRBV7-2 and TRBJ1-3): GAGVSQSPSNKVTEKGKDVELRCDPISGHTALYWYRQSLGQGLEFLIYFQGNSAPDKSGLPSDRFSAERTGGSVSTLTIQRTQQEDSAVYLCASSGKEGNTIYFGEGSWLTVV.